This entry features one T cell receptor (beta chain) sequence. Unmatched junction bases numbered 8, after V lost 4 bases and J lost 2 bases. Germline CDR1 MRHNA, CDR2 SNTAGT. This CDR3 is 16 amino acids long. This record belongs to a study of blood T cell repertoires in COVID-19. Study overall: Samples representing acute and convalescent COVID-19 were sourced from the United States, Italy and Spain. PBMCs, B-cell-depleted T cells, or T cells provided the cDNA or gDNA that made up the material.

In the source study's methods: How many nucleated cells were present was estimated from reference gene primer amplification. Only in-frame clones appear in the TCRdb table, and some are missing; sequencing was by immunoSEQ multiplex PCR. V and J calls and clone size are copied from that table; D and trimming were computed from the DNA. The table lists approximately 210,000 clones, approximately 84% of them singletons. This receptor was obtained from a woman between 65 and 79 years old with active or convalescent COVID-19. The sequencing sample was made of peripheral blood. The J gene is TRBJ2-1, the V gene TRBV6-4; 7 bases map to TRBD2. CDR3 DNA sequence: TGTGCCAGCAGTGTGGATACGGGAGGACCCTACAATGAGCAGTTCTTC. Residues: CASSVDTGGPYNEQFF.